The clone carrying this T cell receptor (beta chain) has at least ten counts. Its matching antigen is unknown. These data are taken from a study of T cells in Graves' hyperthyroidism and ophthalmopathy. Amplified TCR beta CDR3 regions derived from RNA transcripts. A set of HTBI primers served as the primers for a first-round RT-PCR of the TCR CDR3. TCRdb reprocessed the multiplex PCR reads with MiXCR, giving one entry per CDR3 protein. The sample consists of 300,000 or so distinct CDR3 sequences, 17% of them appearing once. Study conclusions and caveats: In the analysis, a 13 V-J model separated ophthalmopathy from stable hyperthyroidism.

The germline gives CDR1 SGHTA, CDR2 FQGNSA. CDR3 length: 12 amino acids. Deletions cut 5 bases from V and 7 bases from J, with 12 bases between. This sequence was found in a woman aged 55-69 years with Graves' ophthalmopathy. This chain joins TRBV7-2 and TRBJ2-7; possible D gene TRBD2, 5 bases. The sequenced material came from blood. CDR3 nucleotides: TGTGCCAGCAGCCGGGATGGGGTGGAGCAGTACTTC. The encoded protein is CASSRDGVEQYF.